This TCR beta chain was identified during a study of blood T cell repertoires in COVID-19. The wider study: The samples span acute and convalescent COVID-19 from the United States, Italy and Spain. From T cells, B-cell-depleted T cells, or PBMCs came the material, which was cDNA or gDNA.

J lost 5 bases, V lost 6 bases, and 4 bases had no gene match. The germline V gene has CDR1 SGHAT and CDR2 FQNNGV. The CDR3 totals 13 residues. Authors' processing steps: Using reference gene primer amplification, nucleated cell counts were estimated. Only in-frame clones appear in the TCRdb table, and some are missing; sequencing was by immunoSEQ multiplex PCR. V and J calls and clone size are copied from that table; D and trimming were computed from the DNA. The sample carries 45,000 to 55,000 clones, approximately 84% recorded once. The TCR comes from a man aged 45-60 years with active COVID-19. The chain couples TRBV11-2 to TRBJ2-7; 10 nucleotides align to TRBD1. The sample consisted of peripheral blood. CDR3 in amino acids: CASRRQGANEQYF. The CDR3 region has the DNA TGTGCCAGCAGGCGACAGGGGGCCAACGAGCAGTACTTC.